These 23 T cell receptor beta chains originate from one sample sequenced in a study of CD8 T cells in ankylosing spondylitis. Study-level results: Among TCR beta sequences, a motif of eight highly homologous variants appeared characteristic of ankylosing spondylitis blood.

TCRdb re-called the 5' RACE reads with MiXCR, one entry per CDR3 protein. Of approximately 540,000 distinct CDR3 sequences in the sample, about an eighth are singletons; the top ten hold around 6.8%. Antigens for these TCRs are unknown. The source material was blood, either unsorted or a sorted T cell fraction (not recorded which). These TCRs come from a male donor with ankylosing spondylitis.

This clonotype was detected a few times. V gene TRBV5-1 combines with J gene TRBJ2-7; either TRBD1 or TRBD2 may fit D (5 bases each). V was clipped by 3 bases and J by 5 bases, with 18 bases between them. This CDR3 contains 15 residues. Germline V gives CDR1 SGHRS, CDR2 YFSETQ. The CDR3: CASSWRAAEGDEQYV. In DNA form, the CDR3 reads TGCGCCAGCAGCTGGCGGGCGGCTGAAGGGGACGAGCAGTACGTC.

The CDR3 sequence is CASSFRQGDNQPQHF. The DNA for the CDR3 is TGTGCCAGCAGTTTTAGACAGGGGGACAATCAGCCCCAGCATTTT. The chain couples TRBV12-3 or TRBV12-4 to TRBJ1-5, with TRBD1 identical over 9 bases. This CDR3 has 15 amino acids. V was pared by 3 bases and J by 3 bases, with 3 bases of the junction left unmatched.

There are a few counts of this clonotype. This sequence joins TRBV20-1 and TRBJ2-3; no clear D. Trimming took 2 bases from V and 3 from J, leaving 12 bases between them. Germline loops: CDR1 DFQATT, CDR2 SNEGSKA (reference sequence). The length of the CDR3 is 14 residues. The chain's CDR3 is CSARSPKTTDTQYF. The CDR3 nucleotides read TGCAGTGCTAGATCCCCAAAGACAACAGATACGCAGTATTTT.

This clonotype occurred a few times. V is TRBV20-1 and J is TRBJ2-4; D not resolved. The CDR3 covers 12 residues. CDR1 is DFQATT, CDR2 SNEGSKA, per germline (reference sequence). Trimming left V 5 bases short and J 6 bases short, with 11 bases between. CDR3 residues: CSAAPVGNIQYF. CDR3 nucleotide sequence: TGCAGTGCTGCACCCGTTGGAAACATTCAGTACTTC.

The chain has TRBV7-9 and TRBJ2-1; 8 positions match TRBD2. J lost 9 bases, V lost 5 bases, and 12 bases had no gene match. The CDR3 sequence is 15 residues long. Germline-derived CDR1 and CDR2 are SEHNR and FQNEAQ (reference sequence). The DNA for the CDR3 is TGTGCCAGCAGCGCGGGGGCGGGACTAGGGACTGAGCAGTTCTTC. This translates into CASSAGAGLGTEQFF.

The sample holds many counts of this clonotype. The chain employs TRBV4-2 and TRBJ2-1; TRBD1 agrees at 9 bases. The V segment lost 0 bases and the J segment 4 bases; nucleotides outside the gene matches: 4. CDR1 and CDR2 from the germline V gene are LGHNA and YNFKEQ. This CDR3 has 16 amino acids. The CDR3 reads CASSQDGQGSYNEQFF. The CDR3 DNA reads as TGTGCCAGCAGCCAAGATGGACAGGGGAGTTACAATGAGCAGTTCTTC.

This chain joins TRBV18 and TRBJ2-3, with 9 bases identical to TRBD1. The germline V gene encodes CDR1 KGHSH and CDR2 LQKENI. CDR3 length equals 16 residues. V dropped 6 bases and J dropped 3; count of bases not matched to a gene: 10. The CDR3: CASSSDRQGVTDTQYF. The CDR3 DNA follows: TGTGCCAGCTCGTCCGATAGACAGGGGGTTACAGATACGCAGTATTTT.

The chain uses TRBV7-2 and TRBJ1-3, with D unresolved. Germline V gene sequence: CDR1 SGHTA, CDR2 FQGNSA. V dropped 7 bases and J dropped 3 bases, with 16 bases sitting between them. The CDR3 consists of 15 residues. CDR3 nucleotides: TGTGCCAGCACCCTGTCCAGGAGCCTTGGAAACACCATATATTTT. Protein sequence: CASTLSRSLGNTIYF.

The genes are TRBV28 and TRBJ2-1; the D gene is possibly TRBD2 (7 bases). The ends were cut back, 7 bases at V and 0 bases at J, with 19 bases in the middle. This CDR3 spans 17 amino acids. CDR1 and CDR2 (germline): MDHEN, SYDVKM. CDR3 nucleotide sequence: TGTGCCAGCATCGTAGGGGGAGGGGTGGGCTCCTACAATGAGCAGTTCTTC. Encoded protein: CASIVGGGVGSYNEQFF.

This chain uses TRBV3-1 with TRBJ1-4, with D uncertain. From germline, CDR1 is LGHDT and CDR2 YNNKEL (reference sequence). Trimming removed 1 base at V and 7 bases at J, with 7 bases between. The CDR3 loop spans 13 amino acids. The CDR3 protein is CASSQAISEKLFF. CDR3 coding DNA: TGTGCCAGCAGCCAAGCGATTAGTGAAAAACTGTTTTTT.

The sample holds many counts of this clonotype. This chain links TRBV7-2 with TRBJ2-1; TRBD1 matches at 10 bases. The CDR3 runs to 15 residues. V dropped 5 bases and J dropped 3; count of bases not matched to a gene: 4. Germline CDR1 and CDR2: SGHTA and FQGNSA. CDR3 sequence: CASSRTGGDYNEQFF. The CDR3 DNA reads TGTGCCAGCAGCCGGACAGGGGGGGACTACAATGAGCAGTTCTTC.

This clonotype was found many times. The chain couples TRBV10-3 to TRBJ2-7; D unresolved. This CDR3 has 12 amino acids. Germline loops: CDR1 ENHRY, CDR2 SYGVKD. The ends were cut back, 3 bases at V and 5 bases at J, with 8 bases in the middle. CDR3 protein: CAISDGPHEQYV. The DNA for the CDR3 is TGTGCCATCAGTGACGGACCTCACGAGCAGTACGTC.

The J gene is TRBJ2-5, the V gene TRBV3-1, with 12 bases identical to TRBD2. V shed 1 base, J shed 4 bases, and the junction held 4 bases outside the gene matches. The V gene's germline CDR1 is LGHDT and CDR2 YNNKEL (reference sequence). The CDR3 runs 16 residues. CDR3 region: CASSQGLAGDLETQYF. The DNA of the CDR3 is TGTGCCAGCAGCCAAGGACTAGCGGGAGATTTAGAGACCCAGTACTTC.

A few counts support this clonotype. The genes are TRBV7-2 and TRBJ1-5; 7 positions match TRBD1. Germline V gene sequence: CDR1 SGHTA, CDR2 FQGNSA. The CDR3 consists of 15 residues. V lost 5 bases to trimming and J lost 6 bases; unmatched junction nucleotides: 10. CDR3 loop: CASSARQGSSQPQHF. CDR3 sequence (DNA): TGTGCCAGCAGCGCCCGACAGGGATCAAGTCAGCCCCAGCATTTT.

The chain combines TRBV20-1 with TRBJ2-3; TRBD2 is a possible D gene (6 bases). Germline V gives CDR1 DFQATT, CDR2 SNEGSKA (reference sequence). V dropped 3 bases and J dropped 2 bases, with 21 bases sitting between them. The CDR3 totals 17 residues. The CDR3 sequence: CSASGPTGTLLTDTQYF. CDR3 DNA sequence: TGCAGTGCTAGTGGCCCCACCGGGACTCTACTCACAGATACGCAGTATTTT.

This clonotype has more than one count but fewer than ten. The gene calls are TRBV7-8 and TRBJ2-1; a weak D match, TRBD1 (5 bases). With 11 bases removed from V and 5 bases from J, the gap between germline ends came to 10 bases. Germline CDR1 reads SGHVS; CDR2 reads FQNEAQ. This CDR3 has 11 amino acids. CDR3 sequence reads: CAARVNNEQFF. The CDR3 DNA follows: TGTGCCGCCAGGGTAAACAATGAGCAGTTCTTC.

This clonotype turned up a few times. Here the CDR3 reads CASDLGGGSGTEAFF. As DNA, the CDR3 is TGTGCCAGCGACCTTGGGGGGGGGAGCGGCACTGAAGCTTTCTTT. The V call is TRBV2, the J call TRBJ1-1, with a weak D call TRBD1 (5 bases). The CDR3 is 15 residues long. Germline assignment: CDR1 SNHLY and CDR2 FYNNEI. Trimming shortened V by 8 bases and J by 4 bases, and 20 bases separated the two germline ends.

This clonotype was counted ten times or more. The chain is built from TRBV5-6 and TRBJ2-6; D is uncertain. This CDR3 region has 16 residues. Trimming stripped 0 bases from V and 2 bases from J, with 9 bases between. Germline assignment: CDR1 SGHDT and CDR2 YYEEEE. CDR3 nucleotides: TGTGCCAGCAGCTTGGAACAGACCCCTGGGGCCAACGTCCTGACTTTC. Translating it yields CASSLEQTPGANVLTF.

The chain carries TRBV10-1 and TRBJ2-3, with 11 positions matching TRBD2. The ends lost 4 bases at V and 6 bases at J; junction bases unmatched: 6. CDR3 length: 15 amino acids. The V gene's germline CDR1 is WNHNN and CDR2 SYGVQD (reference sequence). CDR3: CASSVTSGNRDTQYF. CDR3 nucleotides: TGCGCCAGCAGTGTGACTAGCGGGAATCGGGATACGCAGTATTTT.

J is TRBJ2-1 and V is TRBV5-1, with TRBD1 as a possible D gene (6 bases). Germline CDR1 reads SGHRS; CDR2 reads YFSETQ. This CDR3 has 13 amino acids. The V gene lost 0 bases and the J gene lost 10 bases, with 11 bases spanning the gap. CDR3 DNA sequence: TGCGCCAGCAGCTTGGGGACAGATTCAGAGCAGTTCTTC. Translating gives CASSLGTDSEQFF. The full variable domain, its missing parts supplied by reference TRBV5-1 and TRBJ2-1, is KAGVTQTPRYLIKTRGQQVTLSCSPISGHRSVSWYQQTPGQGLQFLFEYFSETQRNKGNFPGRFSGRQFSNSRSEMNVSTLELGDSALYLCASSLGTDSEQFFGPGTRLTVL.

This clonotype appeared a single time. This chain joins TRBV7-8 and TRBJ2-7, with D maybe TRBD1 (5 bases). Germline V gene lookup returns CDR1 SGHVS and CDR2 FQNEAQ. This CDR3 contains 14 residues. This chain's CDR3 is CASSLEAGYLEQCV. As DNA, the CDR3 is TGTGCCAGCAGCTTAGAGGCAGGGTATCTCGAGCAGTGCGTC.

As to this clonotype: This may arise from a read error, as a much more abundant clone is one base away. This rearrangement joins TRBV4-2 to TRBJ1-6; D not certain. This CDR3 is 16 amino acids long. Trimming stripped 4 bases from V and 7 bases from J, with 17 bases between. CDR1 is LGHNA, CDR2 YNFKEQ, per germline. The CDR3 bases are TGTGCCAGCAGCCCCCTTCCGGGAGGGTGGAATTCACCCCTCCACTTT. Its protein product is CASSPLPGGWNSPLHF.

The rearrangement joins TRBV3-1 to TRBJ2-1, with 8 bases lining up with TRBD1. This CDR3 has 14 amino acids. Looked up from germline, CDR1 is LGHDT and CDR2 is YNNKEL (reference sequence). With V trimmed by 5 bases and J by 7 bases, 7 bases remained unmatched. DNA for the CDR3: TGTGCCAGCAGCATATGGACAGGGAGGAATGAGCAGTTCTTC. It is translated as CASSIWTGRNEQFF.